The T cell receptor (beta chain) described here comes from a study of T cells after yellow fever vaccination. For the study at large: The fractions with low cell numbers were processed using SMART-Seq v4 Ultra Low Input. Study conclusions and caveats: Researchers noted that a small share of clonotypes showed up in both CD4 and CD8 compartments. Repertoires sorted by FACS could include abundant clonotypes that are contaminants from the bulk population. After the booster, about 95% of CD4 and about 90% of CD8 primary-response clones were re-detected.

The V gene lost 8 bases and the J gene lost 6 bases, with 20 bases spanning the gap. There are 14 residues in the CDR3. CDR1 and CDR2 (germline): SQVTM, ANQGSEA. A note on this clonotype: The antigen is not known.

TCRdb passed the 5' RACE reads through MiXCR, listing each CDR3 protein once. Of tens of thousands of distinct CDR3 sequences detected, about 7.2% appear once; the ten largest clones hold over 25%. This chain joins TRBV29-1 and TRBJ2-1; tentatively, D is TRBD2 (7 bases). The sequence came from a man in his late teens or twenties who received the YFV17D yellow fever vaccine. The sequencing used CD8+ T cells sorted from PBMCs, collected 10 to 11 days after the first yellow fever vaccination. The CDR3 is CSSLGVGGLNEQFF. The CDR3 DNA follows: TGCAGCTCACTAGGGGTGGGGGGGCTCAATGAGCAGTTCTTC.